This is a list of T cell receptor beta chains from one sample in a study of T cells in Graves' hyperthyroidism and ophthalmopathy. Each CDR3 protein is one row after TCRdb ran MiXCR on the multiplex PCR reads. The sample includes some 570,000 distinct CDR3 sequences, approximately 15% seen only once; the top ten take 7.1%. Sequencing used blood. The source of these receptors is a woman under 30 with Graves' ophthalmopathy. The CDR3 runs from the conserved cysteine through the conserved F or W. Each record gives: J gene, V gene, CDR3 protein.

J: TRBJ2-5
V: TRBV28
CDR3: CASSPPLGGGDRQQETQYF

J: TRBJ1-1
V: TRBV28
CDR3: CASSLSKVWNTEAFF

J: TRBJ2-1
V: TRBV12-3/TRBV12-4
CDR3: CASSPGGAGGPFYEQFF

J: TRBJ1-2
V: TRBV10-3
CDR3: CAISPPLGQNLYGYTF

J: TRBJ2-5
V: TRBV28
CDR3: CASETGKGTQYF

J: TRBJ2-7
V: TRBV6-5
CDR3: CASSYSATRVSYEQYF

J: TRBJ2-1
V: TRBV7-2
CDR3: CASSSSRGNEQFF

J: TRBJ2-5
V: TRBV12-3/TRBV12-4
CDR3: CASSPGAGTGDTQYF

J: TRBJ1-5
V: TRBV7-9
CDR3: CASSSPKGDQPQHF

J: TRBJ2-7
V: TRBV6-1
CDR3: CASSKDRGDTYEQYF

J: TRBJ2-1
V: TRBV28
CDR3: CASSWASGSSYNEQFF

J: TRBJ2-1
V: TRBV5-1
CDR3: CASSRWTSGGNEQFF

J: TRBJ2-2
V: TRBV2
CDR3: CASRTPGQIGDSSGTGELFF

J: TRBJ2-1
V: TRBV20-1
CDR3: CSARREPYNEQFF

J: TRBJ2-4
V: TRBV2
CDR3: CASNLRGGIQYF

J: TRBJ2-7
V: TRBV9
CDR3: CASSVVAGAGMDEQYF